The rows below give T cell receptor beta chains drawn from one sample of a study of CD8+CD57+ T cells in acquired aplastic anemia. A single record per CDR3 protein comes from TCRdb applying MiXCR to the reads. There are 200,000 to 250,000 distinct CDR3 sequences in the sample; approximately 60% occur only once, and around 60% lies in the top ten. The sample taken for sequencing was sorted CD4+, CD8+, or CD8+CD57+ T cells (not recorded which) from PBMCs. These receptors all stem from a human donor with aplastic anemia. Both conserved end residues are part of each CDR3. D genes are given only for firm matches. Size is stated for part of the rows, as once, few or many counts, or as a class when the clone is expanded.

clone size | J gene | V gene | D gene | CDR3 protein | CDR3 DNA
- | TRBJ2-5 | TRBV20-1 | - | CTIGVKETQYF | TGCACAATCGGGGTCAAGGAGACCCAGTACTTC
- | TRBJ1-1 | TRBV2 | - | CASREDTTEAFF | TGTGCCAGCAGGGAAGACACTACTGAAGCTTTCTTT
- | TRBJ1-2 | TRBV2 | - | CASSPRLDGYTF | TGTGCCAGCAGTCCGAGACTCGATGGCTACACCTTC
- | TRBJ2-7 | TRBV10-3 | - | CAISGTSFEQYF | TGTGCCATCAGTGGGACTTCTTTCGAGCAGTACTTC
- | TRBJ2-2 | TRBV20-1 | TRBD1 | CSARDLDRGTVGELFF | TGCAGTGCTAGAGATCTGGACAGGGGAACAGTCGGGGAGCTGTTTTTT
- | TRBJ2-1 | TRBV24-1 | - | CATSDLGGGYNEQFF | TGTGCCACCAGTGATTTGGGAGGGGGTTACAATGAGCAGTTCTTC
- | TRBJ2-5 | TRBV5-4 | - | CASSIEQTQYF | TGTGCCAGCAGCATTGAACAGACCCAGTACTTC
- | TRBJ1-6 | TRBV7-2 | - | CASSLELTPLHF | TGTGCCAGCAGCTTAGAGCTAACACCCCTCCACTTT
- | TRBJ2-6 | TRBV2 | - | CASSERGAVGANVLTF | TGTGCCAGCAGCGAGCGAGGGGCGGTTGGGGCCAACGTCCTGACTTTC
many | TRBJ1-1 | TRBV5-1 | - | CASSRGQVAFF | TGCGCCAGCAGCCGGGGGCAGGTTGCTTTCTTT
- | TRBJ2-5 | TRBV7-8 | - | CASSSPSRDQETQYF | TGTGCCAGCAGCTCCCCGAGCCGTGACCAAGAGACCCAGTACTTC
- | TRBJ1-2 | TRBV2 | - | CATSQVGVYGYTF | TGTGCCACCTCGCAGGTGGGTGTTTATGGCTACACCTTC
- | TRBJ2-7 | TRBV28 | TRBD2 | CATDWEGAYEQYF | TGTGCCACCGATTGGGAGGGAGCCTACGAGCAGTACTTC
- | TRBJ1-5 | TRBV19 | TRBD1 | CASSPDRAAYQPQHF | TGTGCCAGTAGCCCGGACAGGGCAGCGTATCAGCCCCAGCATTTT
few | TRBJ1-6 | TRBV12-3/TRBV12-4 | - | CASSFASIQPLHF | TGTGCCAGCAGTTTCGCGTCAATTCAACCCCTCCACTTT
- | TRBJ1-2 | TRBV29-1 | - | CSVEDTHGYGYTF | TGCAGCGTTGAGGACACTCACGGCTATGGCTACACCTTC
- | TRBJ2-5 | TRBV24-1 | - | CATSDPTGVGETQYF | TGTGCCACCAGTGACCCAACCGGGGTTGGAGAGACCCAGTACTTC
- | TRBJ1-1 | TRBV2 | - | CASSERRQGNTEAFF | TGTGCCAGCAGTGAAAGGAGGCAGGGGAACACTGAAGCTTTCTTT
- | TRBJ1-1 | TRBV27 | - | CASSPYMGGTEAFF | TGTGCCAGCAGTCCCTACATGGGCGGGACTGAAGCTTTCTTT
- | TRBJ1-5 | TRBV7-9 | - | CASSLATGVSNQPQHF | TGTGCCAGCAGCCTCGCCACGGGAGTTAGCAATCAGCCCCAGCATTTT
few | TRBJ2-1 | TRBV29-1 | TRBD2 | CSVEILAGGNEQFF | TGCAGCGTTGAGATACTAGCGGGAGGCAATGAGCAGTTCTTC
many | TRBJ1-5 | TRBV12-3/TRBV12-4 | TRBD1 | CASSLTTGGDQPQHF | TGTGCCAGCAGTTTAACGACAGGGGGGGATCAGCCCCAGCATTTT
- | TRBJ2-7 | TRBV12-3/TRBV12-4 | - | CASSLGRGVGEYEQYF | TGTGCCAGCAGCTTGGGTCGGGGTGTTGGCGAATACGAGCAGTACTTC
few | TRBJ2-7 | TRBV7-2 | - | CASSSTVSGRQYF | TGTGCCAGCAGCTCAACCGTTTCGGGTCGGCAGTACTTC
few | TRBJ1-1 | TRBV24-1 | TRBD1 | CAVGQLNTEAFF | TGTGCCGTGGGACAGTTGAACACTGAAGCTTTCTTT
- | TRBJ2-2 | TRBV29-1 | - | CSVDSPSNTGELFF | TGCAGCGTGGACTCTCCCTCGAACACCGGGGAGCTGTTTTTT
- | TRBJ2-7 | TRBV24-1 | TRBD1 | CATGDRAGEQYF | TGTGCCACCGGGGACAGGGCGGGCGAGCAGTACTTC
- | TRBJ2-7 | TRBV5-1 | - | CASTGVNTYEQYF | TGCGCCAGCACAGGGGTGAATACCTACGAGCAGTACTTC
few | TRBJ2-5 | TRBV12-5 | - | CASSSSRSGTQYF | TGTGCCAGCAGTTCTTCTAGGTCCGGGACCCAGTACTTC
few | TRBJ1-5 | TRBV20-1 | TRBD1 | CSAEKQGEWGQPQHF | TGCAGTGCGGAAAAACAGGGGGAGTGGGGCCAGCCCCAGCATTTT
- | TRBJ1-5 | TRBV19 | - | CASSIDPGGSSNQPQHF | TGTGCCAGTAGTATAGATCCAGGAGGGAGTAGCAATCAGCCCCAGCATTTT
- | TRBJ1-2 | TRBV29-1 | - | CSVESLPGGEMSPSAALYGYTF | TGCAGCGTTGAATCTTTGCCTGGGGGCGAGATGTCCCCGTCGGCCGCCCTCTATGGCTACACCTTC
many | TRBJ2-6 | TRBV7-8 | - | CASSSTPGALRGGDSGANVLTF | TGTGCCAGCAGCTCCACCCCTGGGGCCCTTAGGGGGGGCGACTCTGGGGCCAACGTCCTGACTTTC
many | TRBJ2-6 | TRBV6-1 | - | CASSEDSSGANVLTF | TGTGCCAGCAGTGAAGACAGCTCTGGGGCCAACGTCCTGACTTTC
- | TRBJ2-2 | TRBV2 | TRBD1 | CASRDRGAGELFF | TGTGCCAGCAGGGACAGGGGGGCCGGGGAGCTGTTTTTT
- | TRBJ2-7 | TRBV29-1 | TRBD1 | CSVEGQGLEQYF | TGCAGCGTTGAAGGACAGGGGCTCGAGCAGTACTTC
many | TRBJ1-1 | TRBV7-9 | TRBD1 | CASSLTWTGEMNTEAFF | TGTGCCAGCAGCTTGACCTGGACAGGGGAGATGAACACTGAAGCTTTCTTT
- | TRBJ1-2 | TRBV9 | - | CASSPTGGGNPYGYTF | TGTGCCAGCAGCCCCACTGGCGGGGGGAATCCCTATGGCTACACCTTC
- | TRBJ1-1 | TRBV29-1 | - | CSVWKNTEAFF | TGCAGCGTTTGGAAGAACACTGAAGCTTTCTTT
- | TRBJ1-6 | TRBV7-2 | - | CASSFSGTENSPLHF | TGTGCCAGCAGCTTTTCCGGGACCGAAAATTCACCCCTCCACTTT
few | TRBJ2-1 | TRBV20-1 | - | CSARDLKQGPYNEQFF | TGCAGTGCTAGAGACCTTAAACAGGGACCCTACAATGAGCAGTTCTTC
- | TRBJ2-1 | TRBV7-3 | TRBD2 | CASSLGRGASGYNEQFF | TGTGCCAGCAGCCTTGGCAGGGGCGCTAGCGGGTACAATGAGCAGTTCTTC
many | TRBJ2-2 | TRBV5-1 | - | CASSAGQVTGELFF | TGCGCCAGCAGCGCGGGTCAGGTCACCGGGGAGCTGTTTTTT
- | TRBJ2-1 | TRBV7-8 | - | CASRPQGAGGISSYNEQFF | TGTGCCAGCAGGCCGCAGGGGGCGGGGGGGATTAGCTCCTACAATGAGCAGTTCTTC
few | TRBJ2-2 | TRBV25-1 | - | CASSDSGAANTGELFF | TGTGCCAGCAGTGATTCAGGGGCCGCTAACACCGGGGAGCTGTTTTTT
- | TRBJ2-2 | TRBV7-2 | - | CASSLREATGELSF | TGTGCCAGCAGCCTCAGAGAGGCCACCGGGGAGCTGTCTTTT
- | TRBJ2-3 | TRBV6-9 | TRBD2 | CASRRTSGSTDTQYF | TGTGCCAGCAGACGGACTAGCGGGAGCACAGATACGCAGTATTTT
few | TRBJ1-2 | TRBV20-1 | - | CSARDPGSLGYTF | TGCAGTGCTAGAGATCCAGGGAGCCTAGGCTACACCTTC
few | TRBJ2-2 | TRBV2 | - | CASSLQGTGELFF | TGTGCCAGCAGTTTACAGGGTACCGGGGAGCTGTTTTTT
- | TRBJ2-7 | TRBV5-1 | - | CASSPLPSVTYEQYF | TGCGCCAGCAGCCCACTACCTAGCGTGACCTACGAGCAGTACTTC
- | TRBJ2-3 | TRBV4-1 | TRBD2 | CASSQGLAGVDTQYF | TGCGCCAGCAGCCAAGGACTAGCGGGAGTTGATACGCAGTATTTT
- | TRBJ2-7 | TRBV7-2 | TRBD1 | CASSLNRDRSYEQYF | TGTGCCAGCAGCTTGAACCGGGACAGGTCCTACGAGCAGTACTTC
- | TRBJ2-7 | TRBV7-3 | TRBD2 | CASSSTSGTYEQYF | TGTGCCAGCAGCTCTACTAGCGGAACCTACGAGCAGTACTTC
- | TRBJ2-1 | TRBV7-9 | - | CASSPTSFPYNEQFF | TGTGCCAGCAGCCCCACCTCGTTTCCCTACAATGAGCAGTTCTTC